The 20 T cell receptor beta chains given below trace back to one sample, sequenced in a study of blood T cell repertoires in COVID-19. Here immunoSEQ multiplex PCR was the method, and the copy in TCRdb shows in-frame clones only, minus some. The repertoire includes tens of thousands of clones, 82% of them detected once, and under 8.5% sits in the top ten. Material for sequencing was peripheral blood. These receptors all stem from a woman of 80 years or more with acute or convalescent COVID-19.

The chain employs TRBV28 and TRBJ1-2; a possible D gene is TRBD1 (6 bases). V lost 4 bases and J lost 8, with 11 bases in between. Germline CDR1 reads MDHEN; CDR2 reads SYDVKM. The CDR3 sequence is 12 residues long. The CDR3 loop reads CASSSSGAGYTF. The CDR3 DNA reads as TGTGCCAGCAGTTCCTCAGGGGCAGGCTACACCTTC.

As concerns this clone: Other DNA sequences in the sample encode the same CDR3. The chain links TRBV11-1 to TRBJ2-1, with 9 nucleotides matching TRBD1. J lost 4 bases, V lost 5 bases, and 6 bases had no gene match. This CDR3 is built from 15 residues. Germline CDR1 is SGHAT and CDR2 is FQDESV (reference sequence). The CDR3, as DNA: TGTGCCAGCAGCCCTGGGACAGGGTCATACAATGAGCAGTTCTTC. Protein sequence: CASSPGTGSYNEQFF.

The genes are TRBV5-1 and TRBJ2-3; D perhaps matches TRBD1 (6 bases). The ends were cut back, 4 bases at V and 6 bases at J, with 18 bases in the middle. CDR3 length: 15 amino acids. Germline CDR1 reads SGHRS; CDR2 reads YFSETQ. CDR3 region: CASSLTRGRADTQYF. CDR3 in DNA: TGCGCCAGCAGCCTTACCAGGGGCCGCGCGGATACGCAGTATTTT.

The chain is built from TRBV10-3 and TRBJ2-7; TRBD1 matches at 9 bases. The CDR3 is 17 residues long. J gave up 5 bases and V 10 bases, and 21 bases lay outside the gene matches. Germline V gives CDR1 ENHRY, CDR2 SYGVKD. The CDR3: CATGRGQGFSSLDEQYF. The DNA of the CDR3 is TGTGCCACAGGACGGGGACAGGGCTTCTCCAGCCTGGACGAGCAGTACTTC.

The chain is built from TRBV5-4 and TRBJ2-2, with unresolved D. CDR3 size: 15 residues. From germline, CDR1 is SGHNT and CDR2 YYREEE (reference sequence). The V end was cut by 0 bases, the J end by 5 bases, with 11 bases between. The CDR3 spells CASSLGAVRTGELFF. CDR3 sequence (DNA): TGTGCCAGCAGCTTGGGTGCGGTTAGAACCGGGGAGCTGTTTTTT.

The chain carries TRBV3-1 (or the pseudogene TRBV3-2) and TRBJ1-2, with D possibly being TRBD1 (5 bases). Germline V gives CDR1 LGHDT, CDR2 YNNKEL (reference sequence). V was cut by 1 base and J by 5 bases, with 20 bases left in between. This CDR3 contains 17 residues. CDR3 loop: CASSQGAGGIPPYGYTF. CDR3 sequence (DNA): TGTGCCAGCAGCCAAGGGGCCGGGGGAATTCCCCCATATGGCTACACCTTC.

This clone was counted between two and nine times. The chain combines TRBV6-6 with TRBJ1-2; TRBD1 is a possible D gene (6 bases). Per germline, CDR1 MNHNY and CDR2 SVGAGI (reference sequence). V was pared by 0 bases and J by 4 bases, with 9 bases between. The CDR3 loop spans 14 amino acids. The CDR3 coding sequence is TGTGCCAGCAGTTACTCGACAGGCCTCTATGGCTACACCTTC. Its translation is CASSYSTGLYGYTF.

This clone was picked up a small number of times. This sequence joins TRBV9 and TRBJ1-5; tentatively, D is TRBD1 (6 bases). Per germline, CDR1 SGDLS and CDR2 YYNGEE. Trimming cost V 7 bases and J 0 bases, with 11 bases left between them. CDR3 size: 14 residues. The CDR3 bases are TGTGCCAGCGGGGGCGGCTATAGCAATCAGCCCCAGCATTTT. Translated: CASGGGYSNQPQHF.

The chain links TRBV24-1 to TRBJ1-4; 8 bases match TRBD1. CDR1 and CDR2 (germline): KGHDR, SFDVKD. CDR3 length: 18 residues. V was clipped by 3 bases and J by 0 bases; unmatched bases: 8. DNA of the CDR3: TGTGCCACCAGTGATGGGGGGACAGGAACTGCAACTAATGAAAAACTGTTTTTT. Protein sequence: CATSDGGTGTATNEKLFF.

The chain recombines TRBV6-5 with TRBJ2-7, with a weak D call TRBD1 (6 bases). Trimming left V 4 bases short and J 4 bases short, with 14 bases between. Germline V lookup: CDR1 MNHEY, CDR2 SVGAGI. This CDR3 region has 14 residues. The CDR3 protein is CASSSRADRYEQYF. The DNA for the CDR3 is TGTGCCAGCAGTTCCCGGGCTGACAGGTACGAGCAGTACTTC.

The count of this clone is one. DNA of the CDR3: TGCGCCAGCAGACTAGCGGGGGGGCGACCCTACAATGAGCAGTTCTTC. Translated, it gives CASRLAGGRPYNEQFF. The rearrangement links TRBV10-1 to TRBJ2-1; 13 bases map to TRBD2. V shed 6 bases, J shed 2 bases, and the junction held 4 bases outside the gene matches. Germline V gene sequence: CDR1 WNHNN, CDR2 SYGVQD (reference sequence). The CDR3 contains 16 residues.

The chain has TRBV19 and TRBJ1-5; 10 nucleotides line up with TRBD1. The germline CDR1 and CDR2 sequences are LNHDA and SQIVND (reference sequence). V lost 6 bases, J lost 0 bases, and 2 bases stayed unmatched. This CDR3 is built from 15 residues. The CDR3 bases are TGTGCCAGTAGCGGACAGGGGGTTAGCAATCAGCCCCAGCATTTT. Amino acids: CASSGQGVSNQPQHF.

This sequence joins TRBV5-1 and TRBJ1-2, with 9 bases lining up with TRBD1. The germline CDR1 and CDR2 sequences are SGHRS and YFSETQ. V lost 4 bases and J lost 0; bases outside the gene matches: 4. The length of the CDR3 is 15 residues. The CDR3 coding sequence is TGCGCCAGCAGCCAGGGACAGGGCGCTAACTATGGCTACACCTTC. It translates to CASSQGQGANYGYTF.

V is TRBV28 and J is TRBJ1-2; 7 bases align to TRBD1. This CDR3 spans 15 amino acids. The trim removed 5 bases at V and 8 bases at J, leaving 14 bases unmatched. The germline V gene encodes CDR1 MDHEN and CDR2 SYDVKM. Here the CDR3 reads CASSPGGDSYGGYTF. In nucleotides, the CDR3 is TGTGCCAGCAGTCCGGGAGGGGACAGTTATGGCGGCTACACCTTC.

The chain has TRBV9 and TRBJ2-6; 7 bases line up with TRBD1. In germline, CDR1 is SGDLS, CDR2 YYNGEE. This CDR3 comprises 16 residues. The trim removed 2 bases at V and 4 bases at J, leaving 6 bases unmatched. The CDR3 DNA reads TGTGCCAGCAGCGTGACGACAGGGAGCGGGGCCAACGTCCTGACTTTC. Its translation is CASSVTTGSGANVLTF.

The chain has TRBV28 and TRBJ2-1; 7 nucleotides agree with TRBD1. This CDR3 comprises 14 residues. Germline trimming cut 7 bases from V and 6 bases from J; bases unmatched to any gene: 9. The germline V gene encodes CDR1 MDHEN and CDR2 SYDVKM. CDR3 nucleotide sequence: TGTGCCAGCAATTCGCACAGGGGTGGCAATGAGCAGTTCTTC. Protein product: CASNSHRGGNEQFF.

This chain links TRBV6-2 or TRBV6-3 with TRBJ2-7; D is perhaps TRBD1 (8 bases). Deletions cut 5 bases from V and 6 bases from J, with 20 bases between. This CDR3 has 15 amino acids. Germline V CDR1 and CDR2: MNHEY, SVGEGT. CDR3 loop: CASSRSGDRRGEQYF. The CDR3 nucleotides are TGTGCCAGCAGTCGAAGCGGGGACAGGCGGGGCGAGCAGTACTTC.

This clone was counted only a few times. The chain employs TRBV28 and TRBJ2-1, with TRBD2 matching over 11 bases. This CDR3 comprises 14 residues. Germline lookup yields CDR1 MDHEN and CDR2 SYDVKM. V lost 8 bases, J lost 13 bases, and 13 bases stayed unmatched. The CDR3 coding sequence is TGTGCCAGCCGCAAGGCACATAGCGGGGGGGCCCAGTTCTTC. Translation gives CASRKAHSGGAQFF.

This chain links TRBV6-6 with TRBJ1-5, with 8 bases matching TRBD1. Trimming removed 6 bases from V and 5 bases from J; junction bases left unmatched: 6. CDR3 length: 14 amino acids. The germline CDR1 and CDR2 sequences are MNHNY and SVGAGI (reference sequence). CDR3 in DNA: TGTGCCAGCAGCGACAGGGGCACGTATCAGCCCCAGCATTTT. Translating gives CASSDRGTYQPQHF.

The chain recombines TRBV5-1 with TRBJ2-7, with D perhaps TRBD1 (5 bases). The CDR3 is 13 residues long. V was clipped by 0 bases and J by 4 bases, with 8 bases between them. Germline CDR1 SGHRS, CDR2 YFSETQ. CDR3 coding DNA: TGCGCCAGCAGCTTGGAGGGGTGGTACGAGCAGTACTTC. Translation: CASSLEGWYEQYF.